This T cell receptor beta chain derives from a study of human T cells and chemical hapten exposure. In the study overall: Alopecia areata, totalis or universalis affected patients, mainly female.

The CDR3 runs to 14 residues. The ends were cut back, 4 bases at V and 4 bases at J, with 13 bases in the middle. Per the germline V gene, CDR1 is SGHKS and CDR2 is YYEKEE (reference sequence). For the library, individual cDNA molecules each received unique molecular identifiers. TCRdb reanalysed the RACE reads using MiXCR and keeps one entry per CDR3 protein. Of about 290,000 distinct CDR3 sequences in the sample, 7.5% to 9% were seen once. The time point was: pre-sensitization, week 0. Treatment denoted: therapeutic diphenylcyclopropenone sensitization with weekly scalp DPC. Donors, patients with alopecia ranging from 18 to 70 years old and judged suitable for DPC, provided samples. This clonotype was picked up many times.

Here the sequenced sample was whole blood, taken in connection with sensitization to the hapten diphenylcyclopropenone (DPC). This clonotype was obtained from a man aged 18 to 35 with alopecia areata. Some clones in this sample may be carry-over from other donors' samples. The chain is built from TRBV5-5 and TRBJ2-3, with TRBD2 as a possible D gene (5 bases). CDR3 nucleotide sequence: TGTGCCAGCAGCAGTCGGGGTCCTGCAGATACGCAGTATTTT. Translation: CASSSRGPADTQYF. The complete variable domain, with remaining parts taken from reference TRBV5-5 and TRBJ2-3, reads DAGVTQSPTHLIKTRGQQVTLRCSPISGHKSVSWYQQVLGQGPQFIFQYYEKEERGRGNFPDRFSARQFPNYSSELNVNALLLGDSALYLCASSSRGPADTQYFGPGTRLTVL.